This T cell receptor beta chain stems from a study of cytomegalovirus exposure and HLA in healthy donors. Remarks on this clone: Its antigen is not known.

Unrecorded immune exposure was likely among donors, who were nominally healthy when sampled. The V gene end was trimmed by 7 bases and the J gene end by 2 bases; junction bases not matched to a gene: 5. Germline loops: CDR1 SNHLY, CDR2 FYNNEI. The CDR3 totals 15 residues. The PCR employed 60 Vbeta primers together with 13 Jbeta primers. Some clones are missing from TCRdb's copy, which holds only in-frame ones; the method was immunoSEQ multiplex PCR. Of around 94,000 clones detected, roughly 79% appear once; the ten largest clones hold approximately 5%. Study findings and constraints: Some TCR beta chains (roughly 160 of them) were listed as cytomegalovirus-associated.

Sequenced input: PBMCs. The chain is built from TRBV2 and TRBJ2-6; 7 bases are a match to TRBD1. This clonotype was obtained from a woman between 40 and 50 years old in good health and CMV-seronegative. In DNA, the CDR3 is TGTGCCAGCAAGGTAGGGACAGCTGGGGCCAACGTCCTGACTTTC. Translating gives CASKVGTAGANVLTF.